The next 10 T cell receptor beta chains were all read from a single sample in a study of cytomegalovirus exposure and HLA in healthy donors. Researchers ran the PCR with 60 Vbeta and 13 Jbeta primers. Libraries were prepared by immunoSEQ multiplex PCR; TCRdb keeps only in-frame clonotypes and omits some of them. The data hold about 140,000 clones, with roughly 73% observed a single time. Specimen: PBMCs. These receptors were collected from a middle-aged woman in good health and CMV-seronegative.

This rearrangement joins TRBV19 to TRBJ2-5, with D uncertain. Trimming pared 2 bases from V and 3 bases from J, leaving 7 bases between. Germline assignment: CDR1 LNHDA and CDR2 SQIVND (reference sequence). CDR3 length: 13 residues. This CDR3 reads CASSIIGEETQYF. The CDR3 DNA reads TGTGCCAGTAGTATAATCGGAGAAGAGACCCAGTACTTC.

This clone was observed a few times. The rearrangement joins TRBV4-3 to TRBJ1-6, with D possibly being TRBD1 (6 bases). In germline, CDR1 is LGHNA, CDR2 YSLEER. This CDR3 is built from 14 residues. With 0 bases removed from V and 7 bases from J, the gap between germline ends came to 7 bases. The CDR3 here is CASSQETGNSPLHF. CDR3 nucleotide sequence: TGCGCCAGCAGCCAAGAAACAGGGAATTCACCCCTCCACTTT.

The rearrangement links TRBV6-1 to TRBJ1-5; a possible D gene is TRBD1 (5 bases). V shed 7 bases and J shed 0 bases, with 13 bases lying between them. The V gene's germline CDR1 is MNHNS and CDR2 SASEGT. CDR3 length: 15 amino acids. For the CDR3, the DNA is TGTGCCAGCAATAAGGGGCCTTATAGCAATCAGCCCCAGCATTTT. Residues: CASNKGPYSNQPQHF.

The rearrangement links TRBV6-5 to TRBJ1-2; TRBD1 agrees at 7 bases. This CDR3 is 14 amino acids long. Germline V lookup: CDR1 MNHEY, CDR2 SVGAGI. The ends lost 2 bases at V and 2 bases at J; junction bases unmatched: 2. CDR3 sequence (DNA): TGTGCCAGCAGTTACAGGGACAGAAACTATGGCTACACCTTC. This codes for CASSYRDRNYGYTF.

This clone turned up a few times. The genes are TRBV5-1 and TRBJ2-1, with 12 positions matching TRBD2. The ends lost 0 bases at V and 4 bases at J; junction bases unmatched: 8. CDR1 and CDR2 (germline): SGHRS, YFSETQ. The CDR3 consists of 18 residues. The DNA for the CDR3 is TGCGCCAGCAGCTTGGTCCCTAGCGGGGGGGCCAGTTACAATGAGCAGTTCTTC. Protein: CASSLVPSGGASYNEQFF.

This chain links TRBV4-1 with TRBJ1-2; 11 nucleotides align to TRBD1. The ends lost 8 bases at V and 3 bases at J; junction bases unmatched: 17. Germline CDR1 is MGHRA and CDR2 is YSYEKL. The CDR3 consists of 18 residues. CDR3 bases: TGCGCCAGCGCGATGCAGCCCGGGACAGGGGGACGAGACTATGGCTACACCTTC. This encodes CASAMQPGTGGRDYGYTF.

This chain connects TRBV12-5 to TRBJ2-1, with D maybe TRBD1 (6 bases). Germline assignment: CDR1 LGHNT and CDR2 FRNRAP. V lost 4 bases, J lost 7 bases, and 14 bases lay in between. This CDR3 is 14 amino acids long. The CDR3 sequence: CASGSPGHLNEQFF. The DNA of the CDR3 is TGTGCTAGTGGTTCTCCGGGACATCTAAATGAGCAGTTCTTC.

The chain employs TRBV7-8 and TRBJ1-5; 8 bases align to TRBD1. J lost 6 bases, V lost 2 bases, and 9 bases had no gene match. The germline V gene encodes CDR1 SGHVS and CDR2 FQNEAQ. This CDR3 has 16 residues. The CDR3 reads CASSLRTGQASQPQHF. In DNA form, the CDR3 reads TGTGCCAGCAGCTTACGGACGGGACAGGCTTCTCAGCCCCAGCATTTT.

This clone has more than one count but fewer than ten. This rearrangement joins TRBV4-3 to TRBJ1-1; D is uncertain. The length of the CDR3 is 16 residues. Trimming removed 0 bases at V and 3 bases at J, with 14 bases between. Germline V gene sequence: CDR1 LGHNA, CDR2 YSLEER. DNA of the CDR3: TGCGCCAGCAGCCAAGAATCGACCCAAAGCGACACTGAAGCTTTCTTT. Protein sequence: CASSQESTQSDTEAFF.

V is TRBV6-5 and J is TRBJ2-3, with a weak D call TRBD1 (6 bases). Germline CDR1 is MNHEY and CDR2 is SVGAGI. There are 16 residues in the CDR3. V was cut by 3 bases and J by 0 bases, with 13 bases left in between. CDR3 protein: CASSYGWGPSTDTQYF. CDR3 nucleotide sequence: TGTGCCAGCAGTTATGGTTGGGGGCCAAGCACAGATACGCAGTATTTT.